The 28 T cell receptor beta chains listed next were all sequenced from one sample in a study of CD8+ T cells in alopecia areata. Once RNA had been extracted, it was reverse transcribed into cDNA to act as the sequencing template. TCRdb's table, derived via immunoSEQ multiplex PCR, lists solely in-frame clones and lacks some. The profile covers over 100,000 clones, none occurring a single time. Sequenced sample: lesional skin. Receptor source: a C3H/HeJ mouse with alopecia areata. For this strain, the MHC haplotype corresponds to H2-k.

This clone was found many times. The germline and genes are mouse ones. The part of the CDR3 DNA that was read is TGTGCCAGCAGCCTCAGGGGGCAGGACTCC. It codes for CASSLRGQDS. The entire CDR3 is CASSLRGQDSDYTF. The rearrangement uses TRBV13-3 and TRBJ1-2; 8 positions match TRBD1. The read terminates 4 residues before the CDR3 end, so the remaining end is supplied by the germline J gene. V trimming: 5 bases; J trimming: 3 bases; junction bases outside the gene matches: 6. Germline V gives CDR1 NNHDY, CDR2 SYVADS. The CDR3 contains 14 residues.

A note on this clone: Gene names denote mouse genes. The read terminates 4 residues ahead of where the CDR3 ends, so the germline J gene completes it. V is TRBV1 and J is TRBJ2-3; 8 bases align to TRBD2. Germline loops: CDR1 NSQYPW, CDR2 LRSPGD (reference sequence). With 0 bases clipped from V and 3 bases from J, the junction kept 5 bases outside the gene matches. This CDR3 spans 16 amino acids. The CDR3 is CTCSAELGVRAETLYF. The covered CDR3 bases are TGCACCTGCAGTGCAGAACTGGGGGTAAGGGCAGAA.

A note on this clone: Gene labels here are mouse ones. The read stops 4 residues short of the end of the CDR3; the missing end is completed from the germline J gene. This chain joins TRBV13-3 and TRBJ2-7, with 10 positions matching TRBD2. Trimming removed 5 bases from V and 1 base from J; junction bases left unmatched: 6. The germline V gene has CDR1 NNHDY and CDR2 SYVADS. This CDR3 is 15 amino acids long. CDR3 sequence reads: CASRDPTGGSYEQYF. Incomplete CDR3 DNA: TGTGCCAGCAGGGATCCGACTGGGGGGTCCTAT.

Comment on this clone: Mouse gene names and germline throughout. The CDR3 end lies 4 residues beyond the end of the read and is filled in from the germline J gene. This sequence joins TRBV19 and TRBJ2-1, with TRBD2 matching over 8 bases. CDR3 size: 14 residues. V shed 5 bases and J 4 bases; nucleotides not matched to a gene: 5. Germline loops: CDR1 FNHDT, CDR2 SITEND (reference sequence). The DNA read from the CDR3 is TGTGCCAGCAGACGGGGGGGCAGATATGCT. Translated, it gives CASRRGGRYA. The full CDR3 reads CASRRGGRYAEQFF.

This clone showed up just a few times. All gene names here are mouse names. The read comes to an end 4 residues before the CDR3 does, leaving the germline J gene to fill in the end. This chain connects TRBV13-3 to TRBJ2-7; 11 bases are shared with TRBD2. The CDR3 consists of 15 residues. The J segment lost 0 bases and the V segment lost 5 bases, leaving 4 bases of the junction unmatched. Germline assignment: CDR1 NNHDY and CDR2 SYVADS. Here the CDR3 reads CASSPTGGASYEQYF. Incomplete CDR3 DNA: TGTGCCAGCAGCCCTACTGGGGGGGCCTCCTAT.

This clone has only a few counts. The listed TCRdb protein conflicts with the DNA translation at residue 13, and the protein shown is translated directly from the DNA. Gene names refer to mouse genes. Read data end 3 residues before the CDR3 end; the end is taken from the germline J gene. The chain uses TRBV19 and TRBJ1-6; tentative D call: TRBD1 (6 bases). TRBJ1-6 has ORF status, its function being uncertain. V was clipped by 3 bases and J by 0 bases, with 10 bases between them. Germline CDR1 reads FNHDT; CDR2 reads SITEND (reference sequence). This CDR3 region has 16 residues. Partial CDR3 DNA: TGTGCCAGCAGTACCAGACAGGATTCCTATAATTCGCCC. Encoded protein: CASSTRQDSYNSP. The entire CDR3 sequence reads CASSTRQDSYNSPLYF.

This clone appeared many times. Genes and germline are mouse. With the read ending 4 residues before the CDR3 end, the germline J gene is used to fill in that end. This chain links TRBV14 with TRBJ2-1, with TRBD1 identical over 9 bases. V shed 2 bases, J shed 3 bases, and the junction held 0 bases outside the gene matches. The length of the CDR3 is 14 residues. CDR1 is SGHDT and CDR2 is FRDEAV in the germline V gene. The DNA read from the CDR3 is TGTGCCAGCAGTTTGACAGGGGGCTATGCT. Its protein product is CASSLTGGYA. The CDR3, in full, reads CASSLTGGYAEQFF.

There are a few counts of this clone. Here the gene names and germline are mouse. The DNA read from the CDR3 is TGTGCCAGCAGTGATTGGGGAGAGGATGCT. It encodes CASSDWGEDA. The whole CDR3 sequence reads CASSDWGEDAEQFF. The chain carries TRBV13-1 and TRBJ2-1, with D perhaps matching TRBD2 (5 bases). The read stops 4 residues short of the end of the CDR3; the missing end is completed from the germline J gene. The CDR3 length is 14 residues. Germline values: CDR1 NSHNY, CDR2 SYGAGN. V lost 1 base and J lost 5, with 10 bases in between.

Concerning this clone: Each gene name is a mouse one. The CDR3 end is not reached by the read, which stops 4 residues before it; the germline J gene fills it in. J is TRBJ2-2 and V is TRBV1; 7 nucleotides align to TRBD1. Germline V gene data show CDR1 as NSQYPW and CDR2 as LRSPGD (reference sequence). The CDR3 covers 16 residues. V trimming: 5 bases; J trimming: 0 bases; junction bases outside the gene matches: 6. Partial CDR3 DNA: TGCACCTGCAGTACCCCACAGGGGTCAAACACCGGG. This sequence encodes CTCSTPQGSNTG. The complete CDR3 reads CTCSTPQGSNTGQLYF.

Many counts were recorded for this clone. Genes and germline come from the mouse. The read is 4 residues too short to cover the CDR3 end, so that end is filled in from the germline J gene. The chain combines TRBV17 with TRBJ2-7, with TRBD1 identical over 10 bases. CDR1 is MNHDT, CDR2 YYDKIL, per germline. The CDR3 loop spans 13 amino acids. The sequenced CDR3 bases are TGTGCTAGCGTCCGGGACAGGGGATAT. It codes for CASVRDRGY. The whole CDR3 reads CASVRDRGYEQYF.

This clone was picked up many times. Genes and germline are mouse. From the germline J gene comes the end of the CDR3, since the read stops 4 residues before it. The gene calls are TRBV14 and TRBJ2-4; D might be TRBD1 (5 bases). Between the trimmed V and J ends, which lost 3 bases and 2 bases, there was a span of 7 bases. The CDR3 length is 13 residues. CDR1 and CDR2 (germline): SGHDT, FRDEAV. The covered CDR3 bases are TGTGCCAGCAGTTCAGGGTTTCAAAAC. The encoded protein is CASSSGFQN. The complete CDR3 protein is CASSSGFQNTLYF.

As concerns this clone: Gene names are the mouse ones. From the germline J gene comes the end of the CDR3, since the read stops 4 residues before it. The J gene is TRBJ2-1, the V gene TRBV13-2; 12 positions match TRBD2. With 2 bases clipped from V and 5 bases from J, the junction kept 2 bases outside the gene matches. Germline V CDR1 and CDR2: NNHNN, SYGAGS (reference sequence). The CDR3 sequence is 15 residues long. CDR3 DNA, as far as it was read: TGTGCCAGCGGTGAGGGGGACTGGGGGGATGCT. It is translated as CASGEGDWGDA. The full CDR3 protein is CASGEGDWGDAEQFF.

This clone was counted only a few times. The germline and genes are mouse ones. The CDR3 end lies 4 residues beyond the end of the read and is filled in from the germline J gene. The gene calls are TRBV13-3 and TRBJ2-7, with 7 positions matching TRBD1. The CDR3 spans 14 residues. J gave up 0 bases and V 4 bases, and 4 bases lay outside the gene matches. The germline gives CDR1 NNHDY, CDR2 SYVADS. This CDR3 is CASSHRGDSYEQYF. Incomplete CDR3 DNA: TGTGCCAGCAGTCACAGGGGAGACTCCTAT.

This clone was counted only a few times. Mouse gene names and germline throughout. The CDR3 extends 4 residues past the end of the read, so its final part is completed from the germline J gene. This chain links TRBV13-2 with TRBJ2-2; 10 nucleotides align to TRBD2. CDR1 is NNHNN, CDR2 SYGAGS, per germline (reference sequence). The CDR3 consists of 16 residues. The J segment lost 1 base and the V segment lost 3 bases, leaving 3 bases of the junction unmatched. The CDR3 spells CASGGTGGGNTGQLYF. CDR3 bases read: TGTGCCAGCGGTGGTACTGGGGGGGGAAACACCGGG.

Remarks on this clone: Germline and genes here are mouse. The read comes to an end 4 residues before the CDR3 does, leaving the germline J gene to fill in the end. This chain uses TRBV13-3 with TRBJ2-2; a possible D gene is TRBD1 (7 bases). The CDR3 totals 14 residues. The germline CDR1 and CDR2 sequences are NNHDY and SYVADS. The ends were cut back, 5 bases at V and 3 bases at J, with 11 bases in the middle. The CDR3 sequence: CASSEGGDTGQLYF. The sequenced CDR3 bases are TGTGCCAGCAGCGAAGGGGGCGACACCGGG.

With regard to this clone: Gene names follow the mouse nomenclature. The CDR3 is CASRPSGGTQDTQYF. The DNA read from the CDR3 is TGTGCCAGCAGACCCTCTGGGGGGACCCAAGAC. The rearrangement uses TRBV13-3 and TRBJ2-5; 8 nucleotides align to TRBD2. The read is 4 residues too short to cover the CDR3 end, so that end is filled in from the germline J gene. CDR3 length: 15 amino acids. V lost 5 bases and J lost 2; bases outside the gene matches: 7. The germline V gene has CDR1 NNHDY and CDR2 SYVADS.

This clone was counted a few times. Gene names are the mouse ones. The read finishes 4 residues shy of the CDR3 end, and the germline J gene is used to complete it. This rearrangement joins TRBV13-2 to TRBJ1-1, with a weak D call TRBD1 (5 bases). CDR1 NNHNN and CDR2 SYGAGS come from the germline V gene (reference sequence). V dropped 0 bases and J dropped 3 bases, with 12 bases sitting between them. The CDR3 spans 15 residues. CDR3 residues: CASGDVEGIDTEVFF. The covered CDR3 bases are TGTGCCAGCGGTGATGTAGAGGGGATAGACACA.

Worth noting for this clone: Genes and germline are mouse. Read coverage stops 4 residues before the CDR3 terminus; the germline J gene supplies the remainder. The V and J genes are TRBV13-3 and TRBJ2-4; maybe TRBD1 (6 bases). This CDR3 comprises 15 residues. Trimming pared 2 bases from V and 0 bases from J, leaving 10 bases between. Germline values: CDR1 NNHDY, CDR2 SYVADS. This CDR3 is CASSDWQGSQNTLYF. CDR3 bases read: TGTGCCAGCAGTGACTGGCAGGGGAGTCAAAAC.

This clone was seen a few times. DNA and listed protein disagree at residue 13, so the protein shown here was translated from the DNA. Gene names are mouse gene names. The DNA ends 3 residues before the CDR3 does, and the rest of the CDR3 is filled in from the germline J gene. V usage is TRBV13-3 and J usage is TRBJ1-3, with 11 nucleotides matching TRBD1. The V segment lost 2 bases and the J segment 2 bases; nucleotides outside the gene matches: 3. CDR3 length: 16 amino acids. The V gene's germline CDR1 is NNHDY and CDR2 SYVADS. The covered CDR3 bases are TGTGCCAGCAGTGACTCGGACAGGGGGCCTGGAAATACG. Its protein product is CASSDSDRGPGNT. The CDR3 in full is CASSDSDRGPGNTLYF.

To note about this clone: Gene names refer to mouse genes. The CDR3 extends 4 residues past the end of the read, so its final part is completed from the germline J gene. J is TRBJ2-5 and V is TRBV19; the match to TRBD2 covers 11 bases. CDR1 is FNHDT, CDR2 SITEND, per germline (reference sequence). CDR3 size: 16 residues. J was trimmed by 0 bases and V by 4 bases; bases with no gene match: 4. This CDR3 reads CASSPDWGENQDTQYF. Incomplete CDR3 DNA: TGTGCCAGCAGTCCGGACTGGGGGGAGAACCAAGAC.

Turning to this clone: The protein here is the DNA translation, as the TCRdb protein differs from it at residue 13. Gene names follow the mouse nomenclature. Read data end 3 residues before the CDR3 end; the end is taken from the germline J gene. The chain recombines TRBV13-3 with TRBJ1-3, with TRBD1 matching 7 bases. This CDR3 spans 16 amino acids. With 4 bases clipped from V and 0 bases from J, the junction kept 7 bases outside the gene matches. CDR1 and CDR2 from the germline V gene are NNHDY and SYVADS. The CDR3 sequence is CASSPSGQNSGNTLYF. CDR3 DNA, as far as it was read: TGTGCCAGCAGTCCCTCGGGACAGAATTCTGGAAATACG.

A note on this clone: The genes and germline here are from mouse. The DNA read from the CDR3 is TGCACCTGCAGTGCGGGACAGGCTGGGAACTCC. Protein: CTCSAGQAGNS. In full, the CDR3 reads CTCSAGQAGNSDYTF. The chain is built from TRBV1 and TRBJ1-2; 8 bases are a match to TRBD1. The read ends 4 residues early relative to the CDR3; the germline J gene fills the gap. Germline CDR1 reads NSQYPW; CDR2 reads LRSPGD (reference sequence). V dropped 3 bases and J dropped 2; count of bases not matched to a gene: 5. The CDR3 consists of 15 residues. Variable domain in full (rest from reference TRBV1 and TRBJ1-2): VTLLEQNPRWRLVPRGQAVNLRCILKNSQYPWMSWYQQDLQKQLQWLFTLRSPGDKEVKSLPGADYLATRVTDTELRLQVANMSQGRTLYCTCSAGQAGNSDYTFGSGTRLLVI.

This clone occurred a few times. Here the gene names and germline are mouse. With the read ending 4 residues before the CDR3 end, the germline J gene is used to fill in that end. This chain links TRBV14 with TRBJ2-1; maybe TRBD2 (7 bases). Germline-derived CDR1 and CDR2 are SGHDT and FRDEAV. V shed 2 bases and J shed 5 bases, with 11 bases lying between them. The CDR3 runs to 14 residues. CDR3 DNA (partial): TGTGCCAGCAGTTTAGCGGGGGGCCATGCT. This codes for CASSLAGGHA. The CDR3 in its entirety is CASSLAGGHAEQFF.

Ten or more counts support this clone. Gene names refer to mouse genes. The CDR3 is cut off 4 residues early in the read; its end comes from the germline J gene. V and J are TRBV13-1 and TRBJ1-4; 7 bases line up with TRBD1. Germline-derived CDR1 and CDR2 are NSHNY and SYGAGN. This CDR3 is built from 14 residues. Losses at the gene ends were 4 bases for V and 1 base for J; bases not matched to a gene: 1. The CDR3 DNA, read in part, is TGTGCCAGCAGTCAGGGGGATTCCAACGAA. This translates into CASSQGDSNE. The whole CDR3 sequence is CASSQGDSNERLFF. Full variable domain (outside the CDR3, taken from reference TRBV13-1 and TRBJ1-4): EAAVTQSPRNKVTVTGGNVTLSCRQTNSHNYMYWYRQDTGHGLRLIHYSYGAGNLRIGDVPDGYKATRTTQEDFFLLLELASPSQTSLYFCASSQGDSNERLFFGHGTKLSVL.

In its sample, this clone was seen a few times. Any gene name here is a mouse gene name. The missing CDR3 end, 4 residues past where the read stops, is filled in from the germline J gene. J is TRBJ2-1 and V is TRBV1; the D gene is possibly TRBD1 (6 bases). CDR1 is NSQYPW and CDR2 is LRSPGD in the germline V gene (reference sequence). CDR3 length equals 14 residues. V lost 2 bases to trimming and J lost 5 bases, with 10 bases between them. CDR3 amino acids: CTCSAQQGNAEQFF. Incomplete CDR3 DNA: TGCACCTGCAGTGCACAACAGGGAAATGCT.

This clone showed up just a few times. Gene names refer to mouse genes. The sequence runs out 4 residues before the end of the CDR3; the remainder is reconstructed from the germline J gene. This chain uses TRBV17 with TRBJ1-1, with D uncertain. Germline V CDR1 and CDR2: MNHDT, YYDKIL. The CDR3 extends over 11 amino acids. V lost 5 bases and J 3 bases, leaving 4 bases between the germline ends. The CDR3 DNA, read in part, is TGTGCTAGCAGTGCAGACACA. Its translation: CASSADT. The entire CDR3 is CASSADTEVFF. Full variable domain (missing parts from reference TRBV17 and TRBJ1-1): DTTVKQNPRYKLARVGKPVNLICSQTMNHDTMYWYQKKPNQAPKLLLFYYDKILNREADTFEKFQSSRPNNSFCSLYIGSAGLEYSAMYLCASSADTEVFFGKGTRLTVV.

This clone was counted only a few times. The listed genes are named as in mouse. The read gets to within 4 residues of the CDR3 end, and the germline J gene fills in the rest. The chain is built from TRBV1 and TRBJ1-4; 7 nucleotides line up with TRBD1. With 1 base clipped from V and 6 bases from J, the junction kept 2 bases outside the gene matches. CDR1 is NSQYPW, CDR2 LRSPGD, per germline (reference sequence). The CDR3 has 14 amino acids. This CDR3 is CTCSAVTGDERLFF. The sequenced CDR3 bases are TGCACCTGCAGTGCAGTTACAGGGGACGAA.

This clone has just a few counts. Mouse names are used for the genes. The missing CDR3 end, 4 residues past where the read stops, is filled in from the germline J gene. The J gene is TRBJ2-7, the V gene TRBV19; TRBD1 agrees at 8 bases. Losses at the gene ends were 4 bases for V and 3 bases for J; bases not matched to a gene: 6. The germline CDR1 and CDR2 sequences are FNHDT and SITEND (reference sequence). CDR3 length equals 14 residues. The CDR3 region is CASSPDRGDYEQYF. Incomplete CDR3 DNA: TGTGCCAGCAGTCCAGACAGGGGAGACTAT.